Shown below are 3 T cell receptor beta chains from a single sample sequenced in a study of T cell repertoires in cytomegalovirus infection. One entry per CDR3 protein, called by TCRdb with MiXCR from the reads. The sample has approximately 110,000 distinct CDR3 sequences, over 30% seen once. No antigens are known for them. The specimen was CD8+ T cells from cultured PBMCs, collected from culture after CMV antigen stimulation. The source of these receptors is a human donor in good health (CMV status not recorded). Some clones in this sample may be carry-over from other donors' samples.

This clonotype came up a few times. The chain employs TRBV5-4 and TRBJ1-2; no firm D call. There are 15 residues in the CDR3. V lost 5 bases to trimming and J lost 0 bases, with 14 bases between them. CDR1 SGHNT and CDR2 YYREEE come from the germline V gene (reference sequence). CDR3 residues: CASRSRGAANYGYTF. The CDR3 DNA is TGTGCCAGCAGGAGCCGCGGAGCAGCTAACTATGGCTACACCTTC.

This chain's CDR3 is CASSQRQEINEKLFF. The DNA for the CDR3 is TGTGCCAGCAGCCAGCGGCAGGAAATTAATGAAAAACTGTTTTTT. The chain uses TRBV7-9 and TRBJ1-4; D is unclear. Germline CDR1 is SEHNR and CDR2 is FQNEAQ (reference sequence). Trimming pared 5 bases from V and 4 bases from J, leaving 14 bases between. The CDR3 is made up of 15 amino acids.

This chain links TRBV7-6 with TRBJ2-7, with D uncertain. The CDR3 has 15 residues. Germline V gene data show CDR1 as SGHVS and CDR2 as FNYEAQ. V lost 4 bases and J lost 2, with 15 bases in between. The CDR3 is CASSSQPDGAYEQYF. As DNA, the CDR3 is TGTGCCAGCAGCTCCCAGCCCGACGGAGCCTACGAGCAGTACTTC.